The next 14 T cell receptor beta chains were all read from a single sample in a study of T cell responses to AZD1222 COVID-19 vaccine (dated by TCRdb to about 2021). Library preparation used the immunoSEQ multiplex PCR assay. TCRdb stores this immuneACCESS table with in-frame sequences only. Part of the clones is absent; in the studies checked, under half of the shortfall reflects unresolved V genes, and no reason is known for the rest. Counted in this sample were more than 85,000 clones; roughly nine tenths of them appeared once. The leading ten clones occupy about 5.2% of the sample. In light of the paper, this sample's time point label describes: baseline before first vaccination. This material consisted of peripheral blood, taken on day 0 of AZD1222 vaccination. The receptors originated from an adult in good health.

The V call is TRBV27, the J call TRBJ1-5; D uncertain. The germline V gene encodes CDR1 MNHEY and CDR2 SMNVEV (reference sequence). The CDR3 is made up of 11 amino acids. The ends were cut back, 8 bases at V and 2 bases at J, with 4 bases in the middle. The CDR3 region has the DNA TGTGCCAGCGGCGGCAATCAGCCCCAGCATTTT. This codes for CASGGNQPQHF.

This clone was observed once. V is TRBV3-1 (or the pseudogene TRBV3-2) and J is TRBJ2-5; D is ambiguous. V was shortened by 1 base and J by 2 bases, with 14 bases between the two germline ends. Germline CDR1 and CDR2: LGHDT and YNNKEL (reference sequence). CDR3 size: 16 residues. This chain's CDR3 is CASSQVRVSVQETQYF. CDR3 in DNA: TGTGCCAGCAGCCAAGTACGGGTATCGGTTCAAGAGACCCAGTACTTC.

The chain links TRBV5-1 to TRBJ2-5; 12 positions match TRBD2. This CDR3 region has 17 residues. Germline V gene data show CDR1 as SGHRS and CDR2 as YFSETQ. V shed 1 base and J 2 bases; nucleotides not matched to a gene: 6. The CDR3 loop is CASSLRVLAGGQETQYF. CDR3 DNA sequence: TGCGCCAGCAGCTTGCGAGTACTAGCGGGGGGTCAAGAGACCCAGTACTTC.

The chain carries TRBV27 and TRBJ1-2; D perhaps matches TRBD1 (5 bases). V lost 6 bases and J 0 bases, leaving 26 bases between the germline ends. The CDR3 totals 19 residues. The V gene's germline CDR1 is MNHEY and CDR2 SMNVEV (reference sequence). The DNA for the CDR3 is TGTGCCAGCAGACAAAGTGCCCTGGGACGGAGGGGAGCTAACTATGGCTACACCTTC. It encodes CASRQSALGRRGANYGYTF.

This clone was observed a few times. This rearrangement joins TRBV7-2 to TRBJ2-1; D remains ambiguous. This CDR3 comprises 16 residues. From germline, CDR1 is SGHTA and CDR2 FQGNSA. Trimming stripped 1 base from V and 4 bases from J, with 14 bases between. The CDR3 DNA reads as TGTGCCAGCAGCTTAGTAGGGCTCGTAACGTACAATGAGCAGTTCTTC. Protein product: CASSLVGLVTYNEQFF.

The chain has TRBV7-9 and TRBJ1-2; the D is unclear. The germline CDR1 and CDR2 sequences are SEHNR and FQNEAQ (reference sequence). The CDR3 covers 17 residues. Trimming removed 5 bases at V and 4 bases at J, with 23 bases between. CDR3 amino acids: CASSLSPRGETIYGYTF. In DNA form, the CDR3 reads TGTGCCAGCAGCCTATCTCCACGAGGAGAGACAATCTATGGCTACACCTTC.

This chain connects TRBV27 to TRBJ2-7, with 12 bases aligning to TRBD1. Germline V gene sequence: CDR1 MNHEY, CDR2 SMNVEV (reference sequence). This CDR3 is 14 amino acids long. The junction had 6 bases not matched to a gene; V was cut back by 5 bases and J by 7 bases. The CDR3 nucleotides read TGTGCCAGCAGTGAGGGACAGGGGGCTTGGGAGCAGTACTTC. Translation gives CASSEGQGAWEQYF.

The CDR3 bases are TGTGCCAGCGCTGAGCAGGGGGAGGCGAATGAGCAGTTCTTC. It codes for CASAEQGEANEQFF. J is TRBJ2-1 and V is TRBV6-5; possibly TRBD1 for D (7 bases). V dropped 8 bases and J dropped 7 bases, with 18 bases sitting between them. Germline V gene lookup returns CDR1 MNHEY and CDR2 SVGAGI. This CDR3 is 14 amino acids long.

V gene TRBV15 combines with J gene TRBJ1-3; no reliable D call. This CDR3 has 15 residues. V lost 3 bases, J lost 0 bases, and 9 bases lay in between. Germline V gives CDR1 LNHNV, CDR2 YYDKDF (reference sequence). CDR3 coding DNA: TGTGCCACCAGCAGGGCGGTACACTCTGGAAACACCATATATTTT. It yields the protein CATSRAVHSGNTIYF.

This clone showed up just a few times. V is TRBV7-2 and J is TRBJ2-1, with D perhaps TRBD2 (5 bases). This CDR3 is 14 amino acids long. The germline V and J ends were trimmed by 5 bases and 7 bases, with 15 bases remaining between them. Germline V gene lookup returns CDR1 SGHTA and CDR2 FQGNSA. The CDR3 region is CASSLGVVGNEQFF. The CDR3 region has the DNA TGTGCCAGCAGCCTCGGGGTAGTGGGTAATGAGCAGTTCTTC.

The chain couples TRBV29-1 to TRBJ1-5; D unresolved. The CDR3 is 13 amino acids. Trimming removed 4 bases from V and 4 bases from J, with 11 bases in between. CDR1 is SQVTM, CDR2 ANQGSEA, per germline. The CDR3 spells CSVAVADNQPQHF. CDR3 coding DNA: TGCAGCGTTGCGGTGGCAGATAATCAGCCCCAGCATTTT.

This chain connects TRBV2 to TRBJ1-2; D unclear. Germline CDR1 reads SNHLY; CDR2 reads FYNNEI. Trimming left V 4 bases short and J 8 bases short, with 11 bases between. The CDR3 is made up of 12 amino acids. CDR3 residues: CASSVGADGYTF. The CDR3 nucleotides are TGTGCCAGCAGTGTAGGCGCCGACGGCTACACCTTC.

The CDR3 region has the DNA TGCGCCCTCTGGGGGGTAACTGGAAACACCATATATTTT. It specifies CALWGVTGNTIYF. This sequence joins TRBV5-1 and TRBJ1-3; D perhaps matches TRBD1 (5 bases). Trimming stripped 10 bases from V and 2 bases from J, with 13 bases between. The CDR3 has 13 residues. Germline CDR1 and CDR2: SGHRS and YFSETQ. Full variable domain (outside the CDR3, taken from reference TRBV5-1 and TRBJ1-3): KAGVTQTPRYLIKTRGQQVTLSCSPISGHRSVSWYQQTPGQGLQFLFEYFSETQRNKGNFPGRFSGRQFSNSRSEMNVSTLELGDSALYLCALWGVTGNTIYFGEGSWLTVV.

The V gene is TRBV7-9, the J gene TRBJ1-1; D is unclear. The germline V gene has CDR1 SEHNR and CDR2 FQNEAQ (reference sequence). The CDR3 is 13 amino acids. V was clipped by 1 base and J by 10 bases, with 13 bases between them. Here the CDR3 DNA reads TGTGCCAGCAGCTTAGTGAGGGCCCCAGTAGCTTTCTTT. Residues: CASSLVRAPVAFF.